The clone carrying this TCR beta chain appeared once. The V gene's germline CDR1 is SGHTA and CDR2 FQGTGA. CDR3 length equals 15 residues. Between the trimmed V and J ends, which lost 1 base and 8 bases, there was a span of 14 bases. Donors of Cohort 3 who recovered were those that had two negative PCRs, clearance, or symptom resolution. Original processing notes: Amplification of reference gene primers provided the estimated nucleated cell counts. TCRdb's copy holds only in-frame clones and misses some; the assay was immunoSEQ multiplex PCR. The V and J calls and clone size come from that table; D and trimming were worked out from the DNA. The sample carries roughly 150,000 clones, 82% recorded once. The source of the sample is a study of blood T cell repertoires in COVID-19. About the study: The United States, Italy and Spain supplied acute and convalescent COVID-19 samples.

The sequencing input was PBMCs or T cells enriched from blood (not recorded which). The gene calls are TRBV7-3 and TRBJ1-4, with D tentatively TRBD1 (5 bases). This receptor was taken from a man aged 60-69 years who had recovered from COVID-19. The CDR3 DNA reads as TGTGCCAGCAGCTTAAGGCGGGGGGTAGGAGAAAAACTGTTTTTT. Its protein product is CASSLRRGVGEKLFF.